The T cell receptor (beta chain) described here comes from a study of cytomegalovirus exposure and HLA in healthy donors. The PCR ran on 60 Vbeta and 13 Jbeta primers. Here immunoSEQ multiplex PCR was the method, and the copy in TCRdb shows in-frame clones only, minus some. This sample has under 200,000 clones, with 68% found just once. CDR3 size: 13 residues. Trimming stripped 3 bases from V and 4 bases from J, with 8 bases between. Germline assignment: CDR1 LNHDA and CDR2 SQIVND (reference sequence). The source material was PBMCs. This chain joins TRBV19 and TRBJ2-3; D remains ambiguous. This TCR came from a woman in her thirties or forties in good health and CMV-seropositive. CDR3 coding DNA: TGTGCCAGTAGTATGGCAGGATCAGATACGCAGTATTTT. Protein sequence: CASSMAGSDTQYF.